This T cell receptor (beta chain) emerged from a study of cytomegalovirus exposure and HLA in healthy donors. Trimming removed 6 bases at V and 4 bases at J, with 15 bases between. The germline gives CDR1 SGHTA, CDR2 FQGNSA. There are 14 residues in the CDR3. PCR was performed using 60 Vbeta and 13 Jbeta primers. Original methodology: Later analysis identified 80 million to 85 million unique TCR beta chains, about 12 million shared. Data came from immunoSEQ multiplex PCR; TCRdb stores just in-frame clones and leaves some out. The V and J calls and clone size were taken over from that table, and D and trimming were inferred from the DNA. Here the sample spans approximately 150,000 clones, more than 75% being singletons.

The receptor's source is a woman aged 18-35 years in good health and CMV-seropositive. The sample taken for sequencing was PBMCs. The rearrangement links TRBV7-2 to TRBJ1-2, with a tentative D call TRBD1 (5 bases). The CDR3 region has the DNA TGTGCCAGCAGGACCCCCGGGGGTGGCTATGGCTACACCTTC. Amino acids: CASRTPGGGYGYTF.